These T cell receptor beta chains were read from a single sample in a study of T cell changes during pregnancy in multiple sclerosis. The repertoire was sequenced with immunoSEQ multiplex PCR; TCRdb's copy has only in-frame clones and lacks some. The sample has 88,000 or so clones, 92% seen once; the top ten hold approximately 1.4%. Sequenced here: peripheral blood, sampled before pregnancy. The receptor source for this set is a female donor with multiple sclerosis, enrolled in a pregnancy study. CDR3s include the opening cysteine and the closing phenylalanine or tryptophan. Fields, in order: CDR3 DNA, CDR3 protein, V gene, D gene, J gene, clone size. The D gene is left open where the match is weak. Size tells how often a clone was seen (once, few, many) or the class of an expanded clone, and some rows leave it out.

cdr3_nt: TGTGCCAGCAGCTTGGGTCCAGGGGAAGGTACTGAAGCTTTCTTT
cdr3_aa: CASSLGPGEGTEAFF
v_call: TRBV5-4
d_call: .
j_call: TRBJ1-1
clone_size: .

cdr3_nt: TGTGCCAGCAGCGTCGGGACAGCAACTAATGAAAAACTGTTTTTT
cdr3_aa: CASSVGTATNEKLFF
v_call: TRBV2
d_call: TRBD1
j_call: TRBJ1-4
clone_size: .

cdr3_nt: TGCGCCAGCAGCCACCCAGGGCGGGCGGAGGGAGATACGCAGTATTTT
cdr3_aa: CASSHPGRAEGDTQYF
v_call: TRBV4-1
d_call: .
j_call: TRBJ2-3
clone_size: .

cdr3_nt: TGCAGCGTTGCTCGGGGAAGTAATGAAAAACTGTTTTTT
cdr3_aa: CSVARGSNEKLFF
v_call: TRBV29-1
d_call: .
j_call: TRBJ1-4
clone_size: .

cdr3_nt: TGTGCCTGGGGGAGGGACTCCTTTGTTGCGGAGCAGTACTTC
cdr3_aa: CAWGRDSFVAEQYF
v_call: TRBV30
d_call: TRBD2
j_call: TRBJ2-7
clone_size: .

cdr3_nt: TGCAGCGTTGAAAGGACAGGGGGCTACGAGCAGTACTTC
cdr3_aa: CSVERTGGYEQYF
v_call: TRBV29-1
d_call: TRBD1
j_call: TRBJ2-7
clone_size: .

cdr3_nt: TGCGCCAGCAGCCAGCCCGGGGACTCCTATAATTCACCCCTCCACTTT
cdr3_aa: CASSQPGDSYNSPLHF
v_call: TRBV4-1
d_call: .
j_call: TRBJ1-6
clone_size: .

cdr3_nt: TGTGCCAGCAGCTTGGTGGACTCCCCTGCGAACACCGGGGAGCTGTTTTTT
cdr3_aa: CASSLVDSPANTGELFF
v_call: TRBV5-6
d_call: .
j_call: TRBJ2-2
clone_size: .

cdr3_nt: TGTGCCAGCTCATCGGGACAGGCCTCCTATGGCTACACCTTC
cdr3_aa: CASSSGQASYGYTF
v_call: TRBV18
d_call: TRBD1
j_call: TRBJ1-2
clone_size: .

cdr3_nt: TGTGCCAGTAGTTCCGGACAGGGGGCGGAAGAGACCCAGTACTTC
cdr3_aa: CASSSGQGAEETQYF
v_call: TRBV19
d_call: TRBD1
j_call: TRBJ2-5
clone_size: once

cdr3_nt: TGTGCCAGCAGCGTAGGCCCAGGGGGCACCGGGGAGCTGTTTTTT
cdr3_aa: CASSVGPGGTGELFF
v_call: TRBV9
d_call: TRBD1
j_call: TRBJ2-2
clone_size: .

cdr3_nt: TGTGCCAGCAGCCTAAGGTCAGGGTTTGGTGGCTACACCTTC
cdr3_aa: CASSLRSGFGGYTF
v_call: TRBV27
d_call: .
j_call: TRBJ1-2
clone_size: .

cdr3_nt: TGTGCCAGTAGTGTTGGGACAGGACGTTCGGACATTCAGTACTTC
cdr3_aa: CASSVGTGRSDIQYF
v_call: TRBV19
d_call: TRBD1
j_call: TRBJ2-4
clone_size: .

cdr3_nt: TGTGCCAGCAGCGTGTCCGGGACAGGGCGACCCTACGAGCAGTACTTC
cdr3_aa: CASSVSGTGRPYEQYF
v_call: TRBV9
d_call: TRBD1
j_call: TRBJ2-7
clone_size: .

cdr3_nt: TGTGCCAGTGGTTATACCGGGACAGGGTTCGGCCTTATTGAAAAACTGTTTTTT
cdr3_aa: CASGYTGTGFGLIEKLFF
v_call: TRBV19
d_call: TRBD1
j_call: TRBJ1-4
clone_size: .

cdr3_nt: TGTGCCAGCAGCGGCCGACAGGGTGCGGAGCTGTTTTTT
cdr3_aa: CASSGRQGAELFF
v_call: TRBV7-6
d_call: TRBD1
j_call: TRBJ2-2
clone_size: .

cdr3_nt: TGTGCCAGTAGTATCAACCCGGGACAGGTTAAAACTTTCTTT
cdr3_aa: CASSINPGQVKTFF
v_call: TRBV19
d_call: TRBD1
j_call: TRBJ1-1
clone_size: once

cdr3_nt: TGTGCCAGCAGGCGGGACAGGGGTGATGAAAAACTGTTTTTT
cdr3_aa: CASRRDRGDEKLFF
v_call: TRBV27
d_call: TRBD1
j_call: TRBJ1-4
clone_size: .

cdr3_nt: TGTGCCAGCACTAATCCTGGGGACAGAAGTTCACCCCTCCACTTT
cdr3_aa: CASTNPGDRSSPLHF
v_call: TRBV5-6
d_call: TRBD1
j_call: TRBJ1-6
clone_size: once

cdr3_nt: TGTGCCGGAAGTAGAGCAGGTGAAGGGGAGGACTATGGCTACACCTTC
cdr3_aa: CAGSRAGEGEDYGYTF
v_call: TRBV7-9
d_call: .
j_call: TRBJ1-2
clone_size: .

cdr3_nt: TGTGCCAGCAGACCCCCGGGACAAGGTGACCGACCCCTCCACTTT
cdr3_aa: CASRPPGQGDRPLHF
v_call: TRBV7-6
d_call: .
j_call: TRBJ1-6
clone_size: few

cdr3_nt: TGTGCCAGCAGGGAGGGACTAGCGGGGCCCGGGGAGCTGTTTTTT
cdr3_aa: CASREGLAGPGELFF
v_call: TRBV6-6
d_call: TRBD2
j_call: TRBJ2-2
clone_size: .

cdr3_nt: TGTGCCAGCTCACCACTGGGGCCGTTGGACAGGGCCGTATGGGGCTACACCTTC
cdr3_aa: CASSPLGPLDRAVWGYTF
v_call: TRBV18
d_call: TRBD1
j_call: TRBJ1-2
clone_size: .

cdr3_nt: TGTGCCAGCAGCCGACAGGGTAACGTAGACGAGCAGTACTTC
cdr3_aa: CASSRQGNVDEQYF
v_call: TRBV7-8
d_call: TRBD1
j_call: TRBJ2-7
clone_size: once

cdr3_nt: TGTGCCAGCAGCGTAGCCCCAGGGACAGGAACTGAAGCTTTCTTT
cdr3_aa: CASSVAPGTGTEAFF
v_call: TRBV9
d_call: TRBD1
j_call: TRBJ1-1
clone_size: .

cdr3_nt: TGTGCCTGGAGTGCCGGGACAGCTAACTATGGCTACACCTTC
cdr3_aa: CAWSAGTANYGYTF
v_call: TRBV30
d_call: TRBD1
j_call: TRBJ1-2
clone_size: .

cdr3_nt: TGTGCCAGCAGCTTAGTCGGGGATGAGCAGTTCTTC
cdr3_aa: CASSLVGDEQFF
v_call: TRBV7-3
d_call: .
j_call: TRBJ2-1
clone_size: .

cdr3_nt: TGTGCCAGTAGTATGGGACAGATTAACACTGAAGCTTTCTTT
cdr3_aa: CASSMGQINTEAFF
v_call: TRBV19
d_call: TRBD1
j_call: TRBJ1-1
clone_size: .

cdr3_nt: TGTGCCAGCAGTTCCCACCGGGACAGGGGTTACGAGCAGTACTTC
cdr3_aa: CASSSHRDRGYEQYF
v_call: TRBV27
d_call: TRBD1
j_call: TRBJ2-7
clone_size: .

cdr3_nt: TGTGCCAGCAGTGCGGCGGCGGGGGGACAAGAGACCCAGTACTTC
cdr3_aa: CASSAAAGGQETQYF
v_call: TRBV9
d_call: TRBD2
j_call: TRBJ2-5
clone_size: .

cdr3_nt: TGTGCCTGGAGTGGGACAGGGGGTATTGGAAACACCATATATTTT
cdr3_aa: CAWSGTGGIGNTIYF
v_call: TRBV30
d_call: TRBD1
j_call: TRBJ1-3
clone_size: .

cdr3_nt: TGTGCCAGCAGCTTCCTAAACTATGGCTACACCTTC
cdr3_aa: CASSFLNYGYTF
v_call: TRBV5-6
d_call: .
j_call: TRBJ1-2
clone_size: few